This T cell receptor (beta chain) is from a study of OX40 agonist ivuxolimab in advanced cancers. Study context: Given to patients was ivuxolimab, an agonistic anti-OX40 (CD134) antibody. Across the patients, intravenous ivuxolimab was delivered every 2 weeks at 0.01 to 10 mg/kg.

Any history of autoimmune disease or systemic immunosuppression disqualified patients. The ends lost 7 bases at V and 4 bases at J; junction bases unmatched: 4. The CDR3 loop spans 12 amino acids. Germline V gene data show CDR1 as MDHEN and CDR2 as SYDVKM. Measured with immunoSEQ multiplex PCR; TCRdb has only the in-frame clones, and not every one. The sample gives 70,000 or so clones, roughly 80% of which show up once; around 6.4% is in the top ten. The sample in question was CD4+ or CD8+ T cells sorted from blood, obtained in a trial of the OX40 agonist ivuxolimab. This chain joins TRBV28 and TRBJ2-7; TRBD1 agrees at 7 bases. The receptor comes from an adult with an advanced solid tumor such as melanoma, head and neck, liver or kidney cancer. The CDR3 loop is CASTRGSYEQYV. The DNA of the CDR3 is TGTGCCAGCACCAGGGGGAGTTACGAGCAGTACGTC.